This T cell receptor beta chain was sequenced for a study of blood T cell repertoires in COVID-19. Across the whole study: Italy, Spain and the United States were the sources of the convalescent and acute COVID-19 samples. Sample material is recorded as cDNA or gDNA derived from T cells, B-cell-depleted T cells, or PBMCs.

V was clipped by 3 bases and J by 5 bases; unmatched bases: 4. CDR1 MNHNS and CDR2 SASEGT come from the germline V gene. The CDR3 runs to 14 residues. Methods used by the authors: How many nucleated cells were present was estimated from reference gene primer amplification. Profiled with immunoSEQ multiplex PCR; TCRdb holds only in-frame clones, not every one. V, J and clone size are taken as reported in that table, and D and trimming were inferred from the DNA itself. In the table there are some 100,000 clones, more than 75% of which are singletons. This clonotype originated in a woman older than 75 with active COVID-19. V gene TRBV6-1 combines with J gene TRBJ1-5; 7 bases align to TRBD1. The sequenced sample was peripheral blood. Here the CDR3 reads CASSEGQIYQPQHF. The DNA for the CDR3 is TGTGCCAGCAGTGAGGGACAGATTTATCAGCCCCAGCATTTT.